There are a few counts of the clone carrying this T cell receptor (beta chain). Its antigen is unknown. The source of the sample is a study of post-analysis software for immune sequencing data. Study outcomes and limitations: TRBV segments more frequent in patients than in controls numbered several and included TRBV5-6, TRBV5-1 and TRBV20-1.

Unique molecular identifiers were present in the TCR beta cDNA libraries. One entry per CDR3 protein results from TCRdb running MiXCR on the PCR reads. The sample carries about 460,000 distinct CDR3 sequences, nearly 45% recorded once. CDR3 length: 15 residues. V was pared by 2 bases and J by 7 bases, with 15 bases between. Germline CDR1 and CDR2: MDHEN and SYDVKM. This sequence was found in a girl aged 10 to 17 with multiple sclerosis. Sequenced sample: blood. This chain joins TRBV28 and TRBJ2-1; the D gene is possibly TRBD1 (6 bases). The CDR3 bases are TGTGCCAGCAGTTTAGCCGCCCAGGGGTGGAATGAGCAGTTCTTC. Translating gives CASSLAAQGWNEQFF.